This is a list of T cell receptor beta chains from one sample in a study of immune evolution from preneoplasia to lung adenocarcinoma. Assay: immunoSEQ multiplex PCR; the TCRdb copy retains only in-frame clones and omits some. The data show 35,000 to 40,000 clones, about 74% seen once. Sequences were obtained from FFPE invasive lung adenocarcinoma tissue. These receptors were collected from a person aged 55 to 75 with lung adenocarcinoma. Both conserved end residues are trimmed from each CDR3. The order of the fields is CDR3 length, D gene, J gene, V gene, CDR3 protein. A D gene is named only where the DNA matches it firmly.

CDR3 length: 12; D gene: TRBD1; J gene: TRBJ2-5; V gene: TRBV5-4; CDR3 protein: ASSFRQGGETQY
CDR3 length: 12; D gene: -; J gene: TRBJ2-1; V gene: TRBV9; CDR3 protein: ASSSGVITNEQF
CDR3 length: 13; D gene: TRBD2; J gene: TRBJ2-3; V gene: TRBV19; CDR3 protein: ASSISGRASDTQY
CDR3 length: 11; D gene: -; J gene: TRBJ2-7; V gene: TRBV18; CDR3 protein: ASSPTNFYEQY
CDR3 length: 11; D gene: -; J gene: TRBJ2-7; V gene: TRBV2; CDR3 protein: ASKRDSTYEQY
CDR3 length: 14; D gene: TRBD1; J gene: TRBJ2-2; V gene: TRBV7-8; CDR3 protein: ASSGQEAGVAGELF
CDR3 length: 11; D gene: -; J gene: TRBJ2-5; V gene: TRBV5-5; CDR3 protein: ASSSELFETQY
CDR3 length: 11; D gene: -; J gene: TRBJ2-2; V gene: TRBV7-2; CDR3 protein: ASSLGNTGELF
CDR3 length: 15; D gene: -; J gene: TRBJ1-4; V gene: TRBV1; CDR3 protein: ISSPRLRRPRHEKLF
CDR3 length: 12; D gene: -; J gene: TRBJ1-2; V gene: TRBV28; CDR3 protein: ASSLRGGLDGYT
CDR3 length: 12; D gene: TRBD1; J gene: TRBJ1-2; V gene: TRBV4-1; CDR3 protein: ASSQAGGAAGYT
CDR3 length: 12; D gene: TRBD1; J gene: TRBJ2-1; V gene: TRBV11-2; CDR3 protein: ASSARDRVNEQF
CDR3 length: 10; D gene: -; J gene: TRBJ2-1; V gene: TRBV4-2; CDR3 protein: ASSHRDNEQF
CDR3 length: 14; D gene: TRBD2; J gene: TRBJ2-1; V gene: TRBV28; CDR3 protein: ASSLPGLAGGLGQF
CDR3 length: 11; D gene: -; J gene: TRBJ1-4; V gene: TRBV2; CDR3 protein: ASRAVRNEKLF
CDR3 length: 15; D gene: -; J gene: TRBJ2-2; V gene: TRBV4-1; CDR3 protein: ASSQEARGTNTGELF
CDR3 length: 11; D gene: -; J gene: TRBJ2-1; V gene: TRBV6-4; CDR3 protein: ASSDRDSDEQF
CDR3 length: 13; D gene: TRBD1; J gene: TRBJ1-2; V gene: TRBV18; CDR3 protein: ASSTNPGQEYGYT
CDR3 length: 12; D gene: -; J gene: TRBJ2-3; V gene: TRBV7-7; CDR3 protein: ASSFDRFADTQY
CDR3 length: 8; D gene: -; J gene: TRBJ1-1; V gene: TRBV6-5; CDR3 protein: ASRRVAAF
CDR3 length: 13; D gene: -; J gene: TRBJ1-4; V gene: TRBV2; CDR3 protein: ASSEGHEGSEKLF
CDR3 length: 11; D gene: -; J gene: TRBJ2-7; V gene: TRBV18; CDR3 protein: ASSPAADYEQY